This entry is about one TCR beta chain. Its matching antigen is unknown. This record belongs to a study of T-cell reconstitution after alpha-beta-depleted transplantation in children. Unique molecular identifiers were incorporated when the TCRbeta library was constructed. TCRdb re-called the PCR reads with MiXCR, one entry per CDR3 protein. The sample has hundreds of thousands of distinct CDR3 sequences, 10% to 15% seen once. Overall study results and limits: From newly produced T cells came most of the T-cell counts and diversity one year after transplant. Day-60 TCRbeta diversity that was high in some patients was derived from surviving recipient T cells and thymic progenitors.

CDR3 size: 13 residues. Germline lookup yields CDR1 SGHTS and CDR2 YDEGEE. V lost 4 bases and J lost 4, with 11 bases in between. The source of this sequence is a male patient younger than 18 who had a stem cell transplant for acute myeloid leukemia, so the T cells may come from the graft donor. The source was PBMCs, mostly from graft donor cells, collected 360 days after TCRalphabeta/CD19-depleted stem cell transplant. V is TRBV5-8 and J is TRBJ1-2, with D unclear. The CDR3 protein is CASSLPGFYGYTF. In DNA, the CDR3 is TGTGCCAGCAGCCTGCCGGGATTCTATGGCTACACCTTC. Based on the CDR3 plus reference TRBV5-8 and TRBJ1-2, the full variable domain is EAGVTQSPTHLIKTRGQQATLRCSPISGHTSVYWYQQALGLGLQFLLWYDEGEERNRGNFPPRFSGRQFPNYSSELNVNALELEDSALYLCASSLPGFYGYTFGSGTRLTVV.